The next 11 T cell receptor beta chains were all read from a single sample in a study of identical twins. TCRdb processed the 5' RACE reads anew with MiXCR; each CDR3 protein has one entry. The table lists around 250,000 distinct CDR3 sequences, more than 9.5% of them singletons. These sequences were also reported in another study, on yellow fever vaccine responses in identical twins.

The specimen sequenced was memory (CD45RO+) T cells sorted from blood. These receptors all come from a woman in her late teens or twenties in good health.

The chain is built from TRBV29-1 and TRBJ2-1; 8 nucleotides match TRBD2. J gave up 9 bases and V 7 bases, and 8 bases lay outside the gene matches. Germline CDR1 SQVTM, CDR2 ANQGSEA. The CDR3 covers 12 residues. The DNA of the CDR3 is TGCAGCGCCTTCGTCGGGGGGGTTGAGCAGTTCTTC. It translates to CSAFVGGVEQFF.

This clonotype came up many times. The rearrangement joins TRBV12-3 or TRBV12-4 to TRBJ2-3; D not certain. This CDR3 is 11 amino acids long. The V and J ends lost 8 bases and 2 bases respectively, with 5 bases between them. CDR3 coding DNA: TGTGCCAGCGCAATCACAGATACGCAGTATTTT. As protein: CASAITDTQYF.

This clonotype showed up many times. This chain uses TRBV28 with TRBJ2-7; TRBD2 is a possible D gene (6 bases). Germline CDR1 MDHEN, CDR2 SYDVKM. V was cut by 4 bases and J by 4 bases, with 14 bases left in between. The CDR3 runs to 14 residues. The CDR3 loop reads CASSYGGPQYEQYF. Written as DNA, the CDR3 is TGTGCCAGCAGTTACGGGGGACCTCAATACGAGCAGTACTTC.

This clonotype was counted between two and nine times. The chain has TRBV10-3 and TRBJ1-2; D call uncertain. Trimming removed 2 bases at V and 3 bases at J, with 13 bases between. This CDR3 has 15 amino acids. Germline V gene data show CDR1 as ENHRY and CDR2 as SYGVKD. CDR3 sequence reads: CAISEVVSGDYGYTF. CDR3 nucleotide sequence: TGTGCCATCAGTGAGGTGGTGTCCGGGGACTATGGCTACACCTTC.

The chain employs TRBV7-8 and TRBJ2-1; 8 bases agree with TRBD2. CDR1 and CDR2 (germline): SGHVS, FQNEAQ. This CDR3 contains 17 residues. J was trimmed by 4 bases and V by 0 bases; bases with no gene match: 8. The CDR3: CASSLAPRPSGYNEQFF. Here the CDR3 DNA reads TGTGCCAGCAGCTTAGCCCCCCGGCCTAGCGGGTACAATGAGCAGTTCTTC.

This sequence joins TRBV2 and TRBJ1-1; no firm D call. The germline gives CDR1 SNHLY, CDR2 FYNNEI. The CDR3 has 12 amino acids. V was trimmed by 3 bases and J by 2 bases, leaving 4 bases between them. The CDR3 DNA reads as TGTGCCAGCAGTGAGGACAACACTGAAGCTTTCTTT. This sequence encodes CASSEDNTEAFF. The entire variable domain, with the rest obtained from reference TRBV2 and TRBJ1-1, is as follows: EPEVTQTPSHQVTQMGQEVILRCVPISNHLYFYWYRQILGQKVEFLVSFYNNEISEKSEIFDDQFSVERPDGSNFTLKIRSTKLEDSAMYFCASSEDNTEAFFGQGTRLTVV.

The J gene is TRBJ2-1, the V gene TRBV20-1, with D perhaps given as TRBD1 or TRBD2 (6 bases each). With 3 bases removed from V and 10 bases from J, the gap between germline ends came to 16 bases. The CDR3 extends over 13 amino acids. CDR1 is DFQATT and CDR2 is SNEGSKA in the germline V gene (reference sequence). CDR3 nucleotide sequence: TGCAGTGCTAGGAAACCAGGGGCGGGGGAGCAGTTCTTC. It codes for CSARKPGAGEQFF.

This clonotype has just a few counts. The rearrangement joins TRBV3-1 to TRBJ1-2; no clear D. Trimming took off 1 base at V and 8 bases at J, with 11 bases between the two ends. The length of the CDR3 is 13 residues. Germline V gene data show CDR1 as LGHDT and CDR2 as YNNKEL (reference sequence). CDR3 nucleotides: TGTGCCAGCAGCCAAGGTGGCCTTTACGGCTACACCTTC. Encoded protein: CASSQGGLYGYTF.

This clonotype was seen a handful of times. This chain links TRBV20-1 with TRBJ2-3; TRBD2 agrees at 9 bases. This CDR3 contains 14 residues. Germline values: CDR1 DFQATT, CDR2 SNEGSKA (reference sequence). J gave up 4 bases and V 5 bases, and 7 bases lay outside the gene matches. CDR3 sequence: CSARGAGGSDTQYF. CDR3 sequence (DNA): TGCAGTGCTCGGGGAGCGGGAGGATCAGATACGCAGTATTTT.

This clonotype was detected many times. The V call is TRBV12-3 or TRBV12-4, the J call TRBJ2-1; tentative D call: TRBD2 (5 bases). Trimming shortened V by 0 bases and J by 10 bases, and 10 bases separated the two germline ends. The CDR3 extends over 13 amino acids. The CDR3 loop is CASSLAGEREQFF. The DNA of the CDR3 is TGTGCCAGCAGTTTAGCGGGAGAGAGGGAGCAGTTCTTC.

This clonotype was counted between two and nine times. The chain employs TRBV7-2 and TRBJ1-1, with D unclear. The V gene's germline CDR1 is SGHTA and CDR2 FQGNSA. The CDR3 is made up of 15 amino acids. V lost 2 bases and J lost 4, with 14 bases in between. CDR3 loop: CASSLNGVSGTEAFF. The CDR3 DNA sequence: TGTGCCAGCAGCTTAAATGGGGTGAGTGGCACTGAAGCTTTCTTT.